The 21 T cell receptor beta chains below were found in one sample sequenced in a study of shared clonotypes between healthy human individuals. Data came from immunoSEQ multiplex PCR; TCRdb stores just in-frame clones and leaves some out. This sample has roughly 2,500,000 clones; under 95% occur once, and the top ten carry about 0.34%. Material for sequencing was naive CD4+ T cells from PBMCs. Described subset: CD45RA+ positively selected. The source of these receptors is a man younger than 30 in good health. Some clones in this sample may be carry-over from other donors' samples.

V usage is TRBV7-8 and J usage is TRBJ2-7, with 9 bases identical to TRBD2. V shed 1 base, J shed 0 bases, and the junction held 13 bases outside the gene matches. The CDR3 length is 19 residues. Germline loops: CDR1 SGHVS, CDR2 FQNEAQ. The chain's CDR3 is CASSLEVAGAFFGSYEQYF. The CDR3 nucleotides are TGTGCCAGCAGCTTAGAGGTAGCGGGAGCTTTTTTCGGCTCCTACGAGCAGTACTTC.

The chain couples TRBV23-1 to TRBJ1-2, with TRBD1 identical over 9 bases. TRBV23-1 is an ORF, and what it does is uncertain. The CDR3 length is 14 residues. Trimming cost V 3 bases and J 8 bases; bases outside gene matches: 7. The CDR3 spells CASSHLDRGGGYTF. For the CDR3, the DNA is TGCGCCAGCAGTCATTTGGACAGGGGAGGAGGCTACACCTTC.

Notes on this clone: The same CDR3 also results from other DNA sequences found in this sample. The rearrangement uses TRBV28 and TRBJ1-2, with 7 positions matching TRBD1. CDR3 size: 12 residues. Germline values: CDR1 MDHEN, CDR2 SYDVKM. J was trimmed by 6 bases and V by 2 bases; bases with no gene match: 0. The CDR3 here is CASSLTGDGYTF. Here the CDR3 DNA reads TGTGCCAGCAGTTTAACAGGGGATGGCTACACCTTC.

The chain has TRBV23-1 and TRBJ2-3, with unresolved D. TRBV23-1 is noted as an ORF with a role that remains uncertain. The CDR3 consists of 17 residues. Trimming stripped 2 bases from V and 4 bases from J, with 19 bases between. This CDR3 reads CASSQPTSLVCADTQYF. DNA for the CDR3: TGCGCCAGCAGTCAACCCACATCCCTAGTGTGCGCAGATACGCAGTATTTT.

The chain joins TRBV5-1 to TRBJ1-1; D gene uncertain. CDR1 and CDR2 from the germline V gene are SGHRS and YFSETQ. Deletions cut 4 bases from V and 4 bases from J, with 17 bases between. This CDR3 has 15 amino acids. The CDR3 DNA reads as TGCGCCAGCAGCCGAGATACAGAACTGGCCACTGAAGCTTTCTTT. This codes for CASSRDTELATEAFF.

CDR3 coding DNA: TGTGCCAGCAGTGATTTTGGAGCGCCCCAAGGGGAAAAACTGTTTTTT. Its protein product is CASSDFGAPQGEKLFF. This rearrangement joins TRBV6-1 to TRBJ1-4; D call uncertain. Germline CDR1 is MNHNS and CDR2 is SASEGT. Between the trimmed V and J ends, which lost 3 bases and 8 bases, there was a span of 19 bases. The CDR3 covers 16 residues.

The gene calls are TRBV5-1 and TRBJ1-4; the match to TRBD1 covers 7 bases. The CDR3 has 16 residues. The V gene's germline CDR1 is SGHRS and CDR2 YFSETQ. Losses at the gene ends were 4 bases for V and 5 bases for J; bases not matched to a gene: 11. CDR3 residues: CASSEGQTEANEKLFF. The CDR3 bases are TGCGCCAGCAGCGAGGGACAGACAGAAGCGAATGAAAAACTGTTTTTT.

The chain links TRBV18 to TRBJ1-4; no firm D call. The length of the CDR3 is 15 residues. Germline assignment: CDR1 KGHSH and CDR2 LQKENI. V lost 5 bases, J lost 1 base, and 11 bases lay in between. CDR3 sequence reads: CASSSDRITNEKLFF. The DNA of the CDR3 is TGTGCCAGCTCAAGCGACCGCATAACTAATGAAAAACTGTTTTTT.

The genes are TRBV6-5 and TRBJ2-7; TRBD2 matches 11 bases. Germline V gene lookup returns CDR1 MNHEY and CDR2 SVGAGI. Trimming cost V 5 bases and J 2 bases; bases outside gene matches: 5. The CDR3 runs to 15 residues. The CDR3 sequence: CASSTGLAATYEQYF. The CDR3 nucleotides are TGTGCCAGCAGTACGGGACTAGCGGCGACCTACGAGCAGTACTTC.

A single count supports this clone. Other nucleotide sequences in the sample specify the same CDR3. This sequence joins TRBV28 and TRBJ1-1, with no clear D. The V gene lost 4 bases and the J gene lost 0 bases, with 9 bases spanning the gap. Germline V gene sequence: CDR1 MDHEN, CDR2 SYDVKM. This CDR3 has 14 residues. In DNA, the CDR3 is TGTGCCAGCAGTTCGCCGGGTGTGAACACTGAAGCTTTCTTT. It yields the protein CASSSPGVNTEAFF.

This clone was found once. The chain links TRBV30 to TRBJ1-2, with a tentative D call TRBD1 (6 bases). Germline V gives CDR1 GTSNPN, CDR2 SVGIG (reference sequence). The CDR3 is 17 amino acids. V dropped 0 bases and J dropped 4 bases, with 21 bases sitting between them. CDR3 bases: TGTGCCTGGAGTGTACAAACGAGGGGGATATCTGGCTATGGCTACACCTTC. This sequence encodes CAWSVQTRGISGYGYTF.

The chain is built from TRBV6-1 and TRBJ2-7, with 9 positions matching TRBD2. With V trimmed by 5 bases and J by 3 bases, 5 bases remained unmatched. The CDR3 spans 14 residues. Germline V gives CDR1 MNHNS, CDR2 SASEGT. CDR3 in amino acids: CASSFSGRGYEQYF. In nucleotides, the CDR3 is TGTGCCAGCAGTTTTAGCGGGAGAGGCTACGAGCAGTACTTC.

The chain links TRBV5-4 to TRBJ2-1, with 7 nucleotides matching TRBD2. Germline assignment: CDR1 SGHNT and CDR2 YYREEE (reference sequence). Germline trimming cut 1 base from V and 8 bases from J; bases unmatched to any gene: 3. The CDR3 totals 13 residues. The CDR3 region has the DNA TGTGCCAGCAGCTTGCCAGGGAGGGATGAGCAGTTCTTC. This translates into CASSLPGRDEQFF.

The rearrangement joins TRBV10-3 to TRBJ1-1, with a possible D match to TRBD1 (5 bases). Between the trimmed V and J ends, which lost 2 bases and 6 bases, there was a span of 22 bases. The germline V gene has CDR1 ENHRY and CDR2 SYGVKD. The CDR3 runs to 17 residues. The CDR3 region has the DNA TGTGCCATCAGTGAGCGGGGCAGCGTACAGACGAAGGCTGAAGCTTTCTTT. This sequence encodes CAISERGSVQTKAEAFF.

The chain links TRBV19 to TRBJ2-1; tentative D call: TRBD2 (5 bases). V was shortened by 4 bases and J by 8 bases, with 24 bases between the two germline ends. Germline V gives CDR1 LNHDA, CDR2 SQIVND (reference sequence). This CDR3 is 17 amino acids long. CDR3 amino acids: CASSKDWGAGFEYEQFF. In DNA, the CDR3 is TGTGCCAGTAGTAAGGATTGGGGAGCTGGGTTTGAATATGAGCAGTTCTTC.

This clone was detected a few times. The chain joins TRBV28 to TRBJ1-5; D is unresolved. Germline V gene data show CDR1 as MDHEN and CDR2 as SYDVKM. The CDR3 sequence is 14 residues long. V shed 1 base and J shed 7 bases, with 11 bases lying between them. The CDR3 loop is CASSLSVSAQPQHF. The CDR3 nucleotides read TGTGCCAGCAGTTTATCAGTGTCCGCACAGCCCCAGCATTTT.

The chain combines TRBV28 with TRBJ1-4; 7 nucleotides match TRBD1. This CDR3 spans 13 amino acids. V lost 8 bases and J lost 8; bases outside the gene matches: 8. Germline CDR1 MDHEN, CDR2 SYDVKM. CDR3 DNA sequence: TGTGCCAGCGCCAGGGGGGTAGGAGAAAAACTGTTTTTT. Translated: CASARGVGEKLFF.

The rearrangement uses TRBV10-3 and TRBJ2-3; 8 bases agree with TRBD2. CDR3 length: 17 residues. With V trimmed by 3 bases and J by 2 bases, 10 bases remained unmatched. The germline V gene has CDR1 ENHRY and CDR2 SYGVKD. This CDR3 is CAISEPILAGNTDTQYF. The CDR3 coding sequence is TGTGCCATCAGTGAACCGATCTTAGCGGGGAACACAGATACGCAGTATTTT.

The chain joins TRBV18 to TRBJ1-4; D ambiguous. Germline loops: CDR1 KGHSH, CDR2 LQKENI. The CDR3 sequence is 16 residues long. V gave up 3 bases and J gave up 6 bases, with 17 bases separating them. The CDR3 reads CASSPPANNGDEKLFF. The CDR3 DNA sequence: TGTGCCAGCTCACCTCCCGCAAACAACGGGGATGAAAAACTGTTTTTT. The variable domain in full, with the rest retrieved from reference TRBV18 and TRBJ1-4, is NAGVMQNPRHLVRRRGQEARLRCSPMKGHSHVYWYRQLPEEGLKFMVYLQKENIIDESGMPKERFSAEFPKEGPSILRIQQVVRGDSAAYFCASSPPANNGDEKLFFGSGTQLSVL.

The V call is TRBV5-1, the J call TRBJ1-1; no definite D call. This CDR3 has 14 residues. Per the germline V gene, CDR1 is SGHRS and CDR2 is YFSETQ. V was trimmed by 5 bases and J by 11 bases, leaving 22 bases between them. The CDR3, as DNA: TGCGCCAGCAGTCGTTATAAACCCACTGTCGAGGCTTTCTTT. It translates to CASSRYKPTVEAFF.

The gene calls are TRBV7-3 and TRBJ2-3, with 7 bases aligning to TRBD2. The V gene end was trimmed by 6 bases and the J gene end by 4 bases; junction bases not matched to a gene: 13. CDR1 SGHTA and CDR2 FQGTGA come from the germline V gene. There are 16 residues in the CDR3. Here the CDR3 reads CASSSRPTGGPDTQYF. The CDR3 DNA sequence: TGTGCCAGCAGTAGTCGGCCCACGGGAGGCCCAGATACGCAGTATTTT.